Shown below are 15 T cell receptor beta chains from a single sample sequenced in a study of CD8+CD57+ T cells in acquired aplastic anemia. TCR beta VDJ and CDR3 profiling used genomic DNA as template. Via MiXCR, TCRdb re-called the reads, giving one row per CDR3 protein. The table shows around 51,000 distinct CDR3 sequences, with around 69% occurring only once. Sequencing was carried out using sorted CD4+, CD8+, or CD8+CD57+ T cells (not recorded which) from PBMCs. Receptors originate from a human donor in good health, serving as a control.

The J gene is TRBJ1-4, the V gene TRBV15; 7 bases agree with TRBD1. Germline CDR1 and CDR2: LNHNV and YYDKDF (reference sequence). V shed 5 bases and J 7 bases; nucleotides not matched to a gene: 4. The CDR3 covers 13 residues. The CDR3 reads CATSPRDSEKLFF. In nucleotides, the CDR3 is TGTGCCACCAGCCCCCGGGACAGTGAAAAACTGTTTTTT.

The chain joins TRBV29-1 to TRBJ2-3; no clear D. The germline V and J ends were trimmed by 1 base and 1 base, with 6 bases remaining between them. The CDR3 covers 13 residues. Germline lookup yields CDR1 SQVTM and CDR2 ANQGSEA. CDR3 sequence: CSVEGSGTDTQYF. The CDR3 nucleotides are TGCAGCGTTGAAGGTAGTGGCACAGATACGCAGTATTTT.

V and J are TRBV2 and TRBJ1-5, with D hard to call. This CDR3 region has 15 residues. V lost 6 bases to trimming and J lost 0 bases, with 12 bases between them. Per germline, CDR1 SNHLY and CDR2 FYNNEI. CDR3 protein: CASSQGPNSNQPQHF. CDR3 sequence (DNA): TGTGCCAGCAGCCAAGGACCTAATAGCAATCAGCCCCAGCATTTT.

The chain is built from TRBV12-3 or TRBV12-4 and TRBJ2-7; 7 nucleotides agree with TRBD2. CDR3 length: 17 residues. V lost 3 bases to trimming and J lost 5 bases; unmatched junction nucleotides: 16. The chain's CDR3 is CASSFLFGLAVLHEQYF. In DNA form, the CDR3 reads TGTGCCAGCAGTTTTTTGTTCGGTCTAGCGGTTCTCCACGAGCAGTACTTC.

The chain carries TRBV19 and TRBJ2-1; 8 positions agree with TRBD2. This CDR3 spans 15 amino acids. Losses at the gene ends were 7 bases for V and 4 bases for J; bases not matched to a gene: 9. CDR1 is LNHDA, CDR2 SQIVND, per germline (reference sequence). CDR3 nucleotide sequence: TGTGCCAGTACCCCCCGAGCGGGGGAGTACAATGAGCAGTTCTTC. It is translated as CASTPRAGEYNEQFF. The variable domain in full, with the rest retrieved from reference TRBV19 and TRBJ2-1, is DGGITQSPKYLFRKEGQNVTLSCEQNLNHDAMYWYRQDPGQGLRLIYYSQIVNDFQKGDIAEGYSVSREKKESFPLTVTSAQKNPTAFYLCASTPRAGEYNEQFFGPGTRLTVL.

This clonotype was detected a few times. This chain connects TRBV10-3 to TRBJ2-3; TRBD1 agrees at 8 bases. The CDR3 extends over 14 amino acids. The trim removed 6 bases at V and 1 base at J, leaving 3 bases unmatched. Germline V gene lookup returns CDR1 ENHRY and CDR2 SYGVKD. The chain's CDR3 is CAISGQGGTDTQYF. The CDR3, as DNA: TGTGCCATCAGCGGACAGGGAGGCACAGATACGCAGTATTTT.

This chain uses TRBV6-1 with TRBJ2-6, with unresolved D. The germline V and J ends were trimmed by 3 bases and 1 base, with 4 bases remaining between them. The CDR3 contains 14 residues. CDR1 is MNHNS, CDR2 SASEGT, per germline. CDR3 protein: CASSDLSGANVLTF. The CDR3 DNA is TGTGCCAGCAGTGACTTGTCTGGGGCCAACGTCCTGACTTTC.

V gene TRBV2 combines with J gene TRBJ1-6; D not resolved. This CDR3 is built from 12 residues. Trimming removed 3 bases from V and 8 bases from J, with 5 bases in between. Germline CDR1 SNHLY, CDR2 FYNNEI. CDR3 DNA: TGTGCCAGCAGTGATCTGTATTCACCCCTCCACTTT. It translates to CASSDLYSPLHF.

A few counts support this clonotype. The genes are TRBV12-3 or TRBV12-4 and TRBJ1-2, with TRBD1 as a possible D gene (6 bases). V dropped 3 bases and J dropped 2 bases, with 7 bases sitting between them. This CDR3 is 13 amino acids long. The CDR3 nucleotides read TGTGCCAGCAGTTTGGACAGAAACTATGGCTACACCTTC. Protein: CASSLDRNYGYTF.

This clonotype showed up just once. The chain uses TRBV29-1 and TRBJ2-5, with 8 bases fitting TRBD1. V was clipped by 6 bases and J by 5 bases; unmatched bases: 8. Germline CDR1 and CDR2: SQVTM and ANQGSEA. The CDR3 has 13 amino acids. The CDR3 nucleotides read TGCAGCGTGGACAGGGACGGTAGGGAGACCCAGTACTTC. Amino acids: CSVDRDGRETQYF.

The chain combines TRBV25-1 with TRBJ2-3, with D perhaps matching TRBD1 (6 bases). The CDR3 is made up of 15 amino acids. Trimming stripped 6 bases from V and 4 bases from J, with 17 bases between. Germline CDR1 reads MGHDK; CDR2 reads SYGVNS. The CDR3 sequence: CASSLAGQGPDTQYF. The DNA for the CDR3 is TGTGCCAGCAGCTTGGCCGGGCAGGGGCCAGATACGCAGTATTTT. Filled out from reference TRBV25-1 and TRBJ2-3, the complete variable domain reads EADIYQTPRYLVIGTGKKITLECSQTMGHDKMYWYQQDPGMELHLIHYSYGVNSTEKGDLSSESTVSRIRTEHFPLTLESARPSHTSQYLCASSLAGQGPDTQYFGPGTRLTVL.

The J gene is TRBJ1-1, the V gene TRBV15; D perhaps matches TRBD1 (5 bases). CDR3 size: 12 residues. CDR1 is LNHNV, CDR2 YYDKDF, per germline (reference sequence). The V and J ends lost 8 bases and 2 bases respectively, with 9 bases between them. The CDR3 protein is CATGAPNTEAFF. The CDR3 bases are TGTGCCACCGGGGCACCTAACACTGAAGCTTTCTTT.

By share, this clonotype counts as medium-sized. V usage is TRBV7-9 and J usage is TRBJ2-7; TRBD2 agrees at 7 bases. The J segment lost 3 bases and the V segment lost 4 bases, leaving 9 bases of the junction unmatched. This CDR3 is built from 15 residues. Germline CDR1 is SEHNR and CDR2 is FQNEAQ (reference sequence). DNA for the CDR3: TGTGCCAGCAGCTCGACTAGCCCAAACCGCTACGAGCAGTACTTC. This codes for CASSSTSPNRYEQYF.

The rearrangement uses TRBV7-8 and TRBJ2-7; D ambiguous. Per germline, CDR1 SGHVS and CDR2 FQNEAQ. V lost 0 bases to trimming and J lost 2 bases, with 5 bases between them. The CDR3 sequence is 13 residues long. As DNA, the CDR3 is TGTGCCAGCAGCTTAGCACTGGCCTACGAGCAGTACTTC. Translation gives CASSLALAYEQYF.

The gene calls are TRBV2 and TRBJ2-7; 11 bases map to TRBD2. The trim removed 8 bases at V and 7 bases at J, leaving 7 bases unmatched. The CDR3 covers 13 residues. Germline V gene sequence: CDR1 SNHLY, CDR2 FYNNEI. CDR3 loop: CASVTSGKGEQYF. The CDR3, as DNA: TGTGCCAGCGTGACTAGCGGGAAGGGGGAGCAGTACTTC.